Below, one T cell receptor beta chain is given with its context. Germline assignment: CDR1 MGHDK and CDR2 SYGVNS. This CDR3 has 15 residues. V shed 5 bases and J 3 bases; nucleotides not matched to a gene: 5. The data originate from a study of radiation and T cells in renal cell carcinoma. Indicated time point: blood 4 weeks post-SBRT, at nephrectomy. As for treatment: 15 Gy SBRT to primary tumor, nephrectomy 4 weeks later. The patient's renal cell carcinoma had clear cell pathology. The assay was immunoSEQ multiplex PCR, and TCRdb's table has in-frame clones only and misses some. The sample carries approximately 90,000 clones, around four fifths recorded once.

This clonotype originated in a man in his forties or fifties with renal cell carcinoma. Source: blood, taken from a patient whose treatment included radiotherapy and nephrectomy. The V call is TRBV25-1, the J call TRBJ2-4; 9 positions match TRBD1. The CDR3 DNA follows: TGTGCCAGCAGTTCCCGGGACAGGGTCAAAAACATTCAGTACTTC. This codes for CASSSRDRVKNIQYF.